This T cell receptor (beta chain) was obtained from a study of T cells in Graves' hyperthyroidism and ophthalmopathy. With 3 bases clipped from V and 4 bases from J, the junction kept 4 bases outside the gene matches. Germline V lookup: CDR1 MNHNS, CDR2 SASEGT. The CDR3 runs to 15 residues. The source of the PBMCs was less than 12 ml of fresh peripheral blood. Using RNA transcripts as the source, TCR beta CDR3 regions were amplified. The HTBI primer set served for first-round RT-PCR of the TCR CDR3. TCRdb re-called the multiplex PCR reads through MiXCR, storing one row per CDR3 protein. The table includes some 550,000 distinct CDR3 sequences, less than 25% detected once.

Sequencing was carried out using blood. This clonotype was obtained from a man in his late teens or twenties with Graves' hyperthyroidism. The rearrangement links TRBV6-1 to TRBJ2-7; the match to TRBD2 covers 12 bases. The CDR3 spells CASSEELAGGYEQYF. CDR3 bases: TGTGCCAGCAGTGAGGAGCTAGCGGGAGGGTACGAGCAGTACTTC.